This passage covers 7 T cell receptor beta chains from one sample sequenced in a study of regulatory T cells in long-lasting Graves disease. Time point: persistent/refractory GD, antithyroid drugs over 5 years with positive TRAb. Construction of the TCR library relied on RNA isolated from PBMCs. Sequencing libraries for TCR beta were prepared with iRepertoire HTBI primers and Arm-PCR of CDR3 regions. TCRdb recomputed calls from the multiplex PCR reads with MiXCR, one row per CDR3 protein. Here the sample spans a few hundred thousand distinct CDR3 sequences, about 20% being singletons. Sequenced material: peripheral blood mononuclear cells (PBMCs), taken when the disease was refractory, from a patient treated with antithyroid drugs. All receptors derive from a female donor with Graves disease.

V and J are TRBV7-2 and TRBJ2-2; D gene ambiguous. The germline V and J ends were trimmed by 0 bases and 5 bases, with 13 bases remaining between them. Per germline, CDR1 SGHTA and CDR2 FQGNSA. The CDR3 sequence is 16 residues long. CDR3 sequence: CASSLAEWSPTGELFF. CDR3 in DNA: TGTGCCAGCAGCTTAGCAGAATGGTCCCCAACCGGGGAGCTGTTTTTT. Supplemented by reference TRBV7-2 and TRBJ2-2, the full variable domain reads GAGVSQSPSNKVTEKGKDVELRCDPISGHTALYWYRQSLGQGLEFLIYFQGNSAPDKSGLPSDRFSAERTGGSVSTLTIQRTQQEDSAVYLCASSLAEWSPTGELFFGEGSRLTVL.

The CDR3 nucleotides read TGTGCCAGTAGTAGACTCGCGGCGGGGGTTCATAATTCACCCCTCCACTTT. Translated, it gives CASSRLAAGVHNSPLHF. V usage is TRBV19 and J usage is TRBJ1-6, with D maybe TRBD1 (5 bases). The CDR3 consists of 17 residues. Germline CDR1 is LNHDA and CDR2 is SQIVND (reference sequence). V gave up 4 bases and J gave up 5 bases, with 18 bases separating them.

There are a few counts of this clonotype. The chain has TRBV27 and TRBJ2-3, with 7 nucleotides matching TRBD2. The CDR3 loop spans 15 amino acids. In germline, CDR1 is MNHEY, CDR2 SMNVEV (reference sequence). J was trimmed by 5 bases and V by 0 bases; bases with no gene match: 5. The CDR3 DNA is TGTGCCAGCAGTTTATCTGGCGGGAGTGGAGATACGCAGTATTTT. Residues: CASSLSGGSGDTQYF.

This clonotype was picked up many times. This rearrangement joins TRBV19 to TRBJ1-5; no definite D call. Germline loops: CDR1 LNHDA, CDR2 SQIVND (reference sequence). The CDR3 has 14 residues. The V and J ends lost 3 bases and 0 bases respectively, with 6 bases between them. CDR3 protein: CASSISGSNQPQHF. The CDR3 DNA reads TGTGCCAGTAGTATCTCCGGTAGCAATCAGCCCCAGCATTTT.

The CDR3 reads CASSLTGSKNIQYF. CDR3 nucleotide sequence: TGTGCCAGCAGTCTGACAGGGTCCAAAAACATTCAGTACTTC. This chain connects TRBV11-2 to TRBJ2-4; the match to TRBD1 covers 7 bases. Trimming took 6 bases from V and 2 from J; bases not matched to a gene: 4. Germline values: CDR1 SGHAT, CDR2 FQNNGV. The CDR3 runs to 14 residues.

V is TRBV29-1 and J is TRBJ1-3; 8 nucleotides agree with TRBD1. Germline lookup yields CDR1 SQVTM and CDR2 ANQGSEA. CDR3 length: 16 residues. After removal of 2 bases from V and 3 bases from J, the junction contained 9 bases not matched to a gene. As DNA, the CDR3 is TGCAGCGTTGAAAAAGGGCAGGGGGCTATTGGAAACACCATATATTTT. Encoded protein: CSVEKGQGAIGNTIYF.

The chain links TRBV11-2 to TRBJ2-1; 8 positions agree with TRBD1. Trimming removed 5 bases from V and 4 bases from J; junction bases left unmatched: 13. The CDR3 has 17 amino acids. CDR1 and CDR2 from the germline V gene are SGHAT and FQNNGV. CDR3 DNA: TGTGCCAGCAGCGAACTCATCGGGACAGGTCTTTACAATGAGCAGTTCTTC. This translates into CASSELIGTGLYNEQFF.